What follows are 9 T cell receptor beta chains derived from one specimen sequenced in a study of radiation and T cells in renal cell carcinoma. Time point given: baseline pretreatment blood. Treatment reported: 15 Gy SBRT to primary tumor, nephrectomy 4 weeks later. Assay: immunoSEQ multiplex PCR; the TCRdb copy retains only in-frame clones and omits some. The data hold about 140,000 clones, with 75% to 90% observed a single time. The material sequenced was blood, taken from a patient whose treatment included radiotherapy and nephrectomy. Receptors originate from a woman aged 50 to 65 with renal cell carcinoma.

The chain couples TRBV5-1 to TRBJ2-7, with 9 nucleotides matching TRBD2. This CDR3 region has 16 residues. Germline V gene data show CDR1 as SGHRS and CDR2 as YFSETQ. V lost 0 bases, J lost 0 bases, and 4 bases stayed unmatched. The CDR3 loop reads CASSLVPSGISYEQYF. The DNA of the CDR3 is TGCGCCAGCAGCTTGGTCCCTAGCGGGATCTCCTACGAGCAGTACTTC.

The rearrangement links TRBV5-4 to TRBJ2-7; tentatively, D is TRBD1 or TRBD2 (5 bases each). This CDR3 has 13 amino acids. V was clipped by 4 bases and J by 5 bases, with 13 bases between them. Per germline, CDR1 SGHNT and CDR2 YYREEE (reference sequence). CDR3 DNA sequence: TGTGCCAGCAGCCGGGGCGCGAGGGACGAGCAGTACTTC. It translates to CASSRGARDEQYF.

This clone was detected only a few times. The rearrangement joins TRBV5-1 to TRBJ2-7; 8 nucleotides match TRBD2. The junction had 12 bases not matched to a gene; V was cut back by 5 bases and J by 5 bases. Looked up from germline, CDR1 is SGHRS and CDR2 is YFSETQ. The CDR3 is 15 residues long. The CDR3 sequence: CASSPGTRAWDEQYF. CDR3 DNA sequence: TGCGCCAGCAGTCCCGGGACTAGGGCCTGGGACGAGCAGTACTTC.

The rearrangement links TRBV6-5 to TRBJ2-7; 8 nucleotides agree with TRBD1. CDR1 is MNHEY and CDR2 is SVGAGI in the germline V gene. J was trimmed by 0 bases and V by 6 bases; bases with no gene match: 1. This CDR3 contains 13 residues. The CDR3 region has the DNA TGTGCCAGCAGCAGGGGGCCCTCCTACGAGCAGTACTTC. Its translation is CASSRGPSYEQYF.

The chain is built from TRBV5-6 and TRBJ1-2, with unresolved D. The CDR3 sequence is 14 residues long. CDR1 and CDR2 (germline): SGHDT, YYEEEE. Trimming removed 0 bases at V and 2 bases at J, with 8 bases between. Here the CDR3 DNA reads TGTGCCAGCAGCTTGGTCCAGGAAAACTATGGCTACACCTTC. Its translation is CASSLVQENYGYTF.

The chain links TRBV7-8 to TRBJ1-1; no definite D call. V was pared by 5 bases and J by 0 bases, with 10 bases between. Germline CDR1 reads SGHVS; CDR2 reads FQNEAQ. There are 14 residues in the CDR3. The CDR3 sequence is CASSRSRLNTEAFF. The CDR3, as DNA: TGTGCCAGCAGCCGCTCCAGGCTGAACACTGAAGCTTTCTTT. Based on the CDR3 plus reference TRBV7-8 and TRBJ1-1, the full variable domain is GAGVSQSPRYKVAKRGQDVALRCDPISGHVSLFWYQQALGQGPEFLTYFQNEAQLDKSGLPSDRFFAERPEGSVSTLKIQRTQQEDSAVYLCASSRSRLNTEAFFGQGTRLTVV.

The genes are TRBV5-1 and TRBJ1-1; 7 bases align to TRBD1. The CDR3 length is 15 residues. The V gene end was trimmed by 0 bases and the J gene end by 1 base; junction bases not matched to a gene: 3. From germline, CDR1 is SGHRS and CDR2 YFSETQ. The chain's CDR3 is CASSLGTGENTEAFF. In nucleotides, the CDR3 is TGCGCCAGCAGCTTGGGAACAGGGGAGAACACTGAAGCTTTCTTT.

This chain links TRBV4-2 with TRBJ2-2, with D perhaps matching TRBD1 (5 bases). The CDR3 loop spans 14 amino acids. Germline V gives CDR1 LGHNA, CDR2 YNFKEQ. V dropped 0 bases and J dropped 6 bases, with 8 bases sitting between them. The CDR3 region has the DNA TGTGCCAGCAGCCAAGATTGGGGCGCCGGGGAGCTGTTTTTT. Residues: CASSQDWGAGELFF.

This clone was found a few times. The chain is built from TRBV30 and TRBJ1-2, with TRBD1 as a possible D gene (5 bases). This CDR3 spans 13 amino acids. Trimming left V 3 bases short and J 4 bases short, with 12 bases between. Germline lookup yields CDR1 GTSNPN and CDR2 SVGIG (reference sequence). Here the CDR3 reads CAWRREGTYGYTF. CDR3 sequence (DNA): TGTGCCTGGAGGAGGGAGGGGACCTATGGCTACACCTTC. The full variable domain, with the rest looked up from reference TRBV30 and TRBJ1-2, is SQTIHQWPATLVQPVGSPLSLECTVEGTSNPNLYWYRQAAGRGLQLLFYSVGIGQISSEVPQNLSASRPQDRQFILSSKKLLLSDSGFYLCAWRREGTYGYTFGSGTRLTVV.